The 2 T cell receptor beta chains reported below all come from one sample, sequenced in a study of shared clonotypes between healthy human individuals. Profiling relied on immunoSEQ multiplex PCR, and the TCRdb table lists in-frame clones only, not all of them. The profile covers 2,100,000 or so clones, with approximately 96% appearing a single time and about 0.13% taken by the ten largest. Material: naive CD4+ T cells sorted from blood. The subset denotes: CD45RA+ positively selected. All receptors come from a man between 18 and 35 years old in good health.

J is TRBJ2-7 and V is TRBV6-6, with TRBD2 matching over 7 bases. After removal of 6 bases from V and 4 bases from J, the junction contained 6 bases not matched to a gene. Germline V gene data show CDR1 as MNHNY and CDR2 as SVGAGI (reference sequence). This CDR3 is 13 amino acids long. The CDR3 protein is CASRRTRVYEQYF. The CDR3 DNA reads as TGTGCCAGCAGACGGACTAGGGTGTACGAGCAGTACTTC.

This clone was found once. The chain joins TRBV5-1 to TRBJ2-5; 11 positions agree with TRBD2. Germline CDR1 is SGHRS and CDR2 is YFSETQ. The V segment lost 3 bases and the J segment 2 bases; nucleotides outside the gene matches: 6. The CDR3 runs 16 residues. As DNA, the CDR3 is TGCGCCAGCAGCTCAAATATAGCGGGGGGGCAAGAGACCCAGTACTTC. Protein product: CASSSNIAGGQETQYF.